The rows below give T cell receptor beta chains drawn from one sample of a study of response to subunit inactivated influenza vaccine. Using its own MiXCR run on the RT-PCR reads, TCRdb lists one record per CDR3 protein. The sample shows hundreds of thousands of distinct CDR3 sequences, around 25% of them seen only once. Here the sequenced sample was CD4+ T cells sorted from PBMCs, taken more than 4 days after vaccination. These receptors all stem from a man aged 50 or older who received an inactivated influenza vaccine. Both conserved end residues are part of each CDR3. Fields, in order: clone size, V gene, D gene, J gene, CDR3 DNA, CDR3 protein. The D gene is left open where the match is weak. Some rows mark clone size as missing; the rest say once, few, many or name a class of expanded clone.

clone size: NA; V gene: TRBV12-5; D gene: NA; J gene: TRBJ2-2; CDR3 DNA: TGTGCTAGTGGTTTTTCGCGCCATGAGGGCACCGGGGAGCTGTTTTTT; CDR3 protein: CASGFSRHEGTGELFF
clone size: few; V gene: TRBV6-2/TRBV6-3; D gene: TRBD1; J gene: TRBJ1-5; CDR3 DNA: TGTGCCAGCAGTTACCCGCGCGACAGGGCAAATCAGCCCCAGCATTTT; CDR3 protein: CASSYPRDRANQPQHF
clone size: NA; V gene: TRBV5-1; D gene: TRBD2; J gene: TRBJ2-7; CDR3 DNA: TGCGCCAGCAGACTGGAGGGACTAGGTAACTACGAGCAGTACTTC; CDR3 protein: CASRLEGLGNYEQYF
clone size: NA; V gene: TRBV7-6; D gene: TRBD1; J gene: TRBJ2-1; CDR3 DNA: TGTGCCAGCAGCTTAGTGGTCCGGGACAGGGGTCCCTCCTACAATGAGCAGTTCTTC; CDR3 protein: CASSLVVRDRGPSYNEQFF
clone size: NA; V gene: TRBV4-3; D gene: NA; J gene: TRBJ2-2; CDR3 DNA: TGCGCCAGCAGTGTGGACGGGGGGCCCGGGGAGCTGTTTTTT; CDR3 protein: CASSVDGGPGELFF
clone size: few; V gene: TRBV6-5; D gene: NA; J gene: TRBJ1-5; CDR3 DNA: TGTGCCAGCAGTTACCCCGGCCCGGGGAGCAATCAGCCCCAGCATTTT; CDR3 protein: CASSYPGPGSNQPQHF
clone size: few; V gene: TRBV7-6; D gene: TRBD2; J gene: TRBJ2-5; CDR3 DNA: TGTGCCAGCACCTCTAGCGGGAGTATGTATGAGACCCAGTACTTC; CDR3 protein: CASTSSGSMYETQYF
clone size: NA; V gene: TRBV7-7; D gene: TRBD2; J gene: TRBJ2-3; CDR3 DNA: TGTGCTAGCAGCTTAGCTCCTGGACTAGCGACTCCCGGTACGCAGTATTTT; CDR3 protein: CASSLAPGLATPGTQYF
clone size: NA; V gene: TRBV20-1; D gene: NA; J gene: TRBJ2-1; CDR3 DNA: TGCAGTGCTAGACCCATAGCACAGACTTACAATGAGCAGTTCTTC; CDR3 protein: CSARPIAQTYNEQFF
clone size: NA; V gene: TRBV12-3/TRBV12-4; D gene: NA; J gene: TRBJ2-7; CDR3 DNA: TGTGCCAGCAGCTGGGCCCAGCTCTCCTACGAGCAGTACTTC; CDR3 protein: CASSWAQLSYEQYF
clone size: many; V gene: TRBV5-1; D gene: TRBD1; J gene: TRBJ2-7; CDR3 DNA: TGTGCCAGCAGCCGGACAGGGTCCTACGAGCAGTACTTC; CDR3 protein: CASSRTGSYEQYF
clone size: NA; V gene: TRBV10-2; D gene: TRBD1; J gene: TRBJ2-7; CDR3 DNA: TGCGCCAGCAGAGTGGACAGGTCAAGCTCCTACGAGCAGTACTTC; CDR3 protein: CASRVDRSSSYEQYF
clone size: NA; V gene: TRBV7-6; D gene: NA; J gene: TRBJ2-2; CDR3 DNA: TGTGCCAGCAGCTTTAACCGGGAGCTGTTTTTT; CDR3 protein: CASSFNRELFF
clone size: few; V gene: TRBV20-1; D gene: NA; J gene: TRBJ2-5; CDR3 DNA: TGCAGTGCTAGAGCGGGATCCCACTCACTCCCCAAGACCCAGTACTTC; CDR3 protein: CSARAGSHSLPKTQYF
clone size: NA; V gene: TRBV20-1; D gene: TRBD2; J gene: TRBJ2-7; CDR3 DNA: TGCAGTGCTAGAGCCGCGGGGGGCTCCTACGAGCAGTACTTC; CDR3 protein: CSARAAGGSYEQYF
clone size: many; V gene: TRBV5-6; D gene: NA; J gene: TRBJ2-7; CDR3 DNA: TGTGCCAGCAGCTTGCGACAGAACTACGAGCAGTACTTC; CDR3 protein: CASSLRQNYEQYF
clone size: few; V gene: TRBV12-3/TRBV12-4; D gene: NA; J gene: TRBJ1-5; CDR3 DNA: TGTGCCAGCAGTTTAGGGGTAGGGTACAAACCCCAGCATTTT; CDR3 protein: CASSLGVGYKPQHF
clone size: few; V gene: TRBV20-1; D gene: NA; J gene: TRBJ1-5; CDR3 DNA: TGCAGTGCTAGAACAGGGAACAATCAGCCCCAGCATTTT; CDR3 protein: CSARTGNNQPQHF
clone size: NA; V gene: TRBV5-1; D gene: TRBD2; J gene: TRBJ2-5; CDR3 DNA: TGCGCCAGCAGCGGACTAGCGGGAGTAGAAGAGACCCAGTACTTC; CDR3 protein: CASSGLAGVEETQYF
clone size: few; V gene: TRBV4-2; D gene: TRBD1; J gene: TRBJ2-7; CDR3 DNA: TGTGCCAGCAGCCAAGATCTAACAGGGGGCAAGTACGAGCAGTACTTC; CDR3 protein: CASSQDLTGGKYEQYF